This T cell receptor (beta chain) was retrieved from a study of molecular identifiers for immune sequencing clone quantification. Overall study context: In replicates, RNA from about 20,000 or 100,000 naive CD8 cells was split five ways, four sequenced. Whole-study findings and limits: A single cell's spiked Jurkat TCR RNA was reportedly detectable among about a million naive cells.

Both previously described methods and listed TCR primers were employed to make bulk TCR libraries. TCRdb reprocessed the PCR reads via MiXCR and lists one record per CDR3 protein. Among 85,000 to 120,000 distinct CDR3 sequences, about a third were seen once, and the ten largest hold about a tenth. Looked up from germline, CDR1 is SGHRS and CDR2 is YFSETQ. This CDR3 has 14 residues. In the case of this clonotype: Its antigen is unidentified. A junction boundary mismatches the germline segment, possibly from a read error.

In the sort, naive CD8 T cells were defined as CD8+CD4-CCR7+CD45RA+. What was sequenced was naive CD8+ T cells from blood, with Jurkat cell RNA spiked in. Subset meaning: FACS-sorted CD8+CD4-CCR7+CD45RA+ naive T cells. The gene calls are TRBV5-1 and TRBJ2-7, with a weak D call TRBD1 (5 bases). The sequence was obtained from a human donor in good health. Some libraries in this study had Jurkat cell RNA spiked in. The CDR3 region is CASSLRDSSYEHYF. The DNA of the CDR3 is TGCGCCAGCAGCTTGAGAGACAGTTCCTACGAGCATTACTTC.